This section outlines one T cell receptor beta chain sequence together with its context. The target antigen is unknown. This sample stems from a study of blood T cells in healthy people across ages. Study-wide points: Roughly linearly, TCR beta diversity per million T cells fell as age increased. As naive T cell percentage varied, TCR beta diversity correlated strongly with it. There were more naive CD4+ cells and higher diversity in long-lived donors than in aged donors.

With a J-beta primer mix and a sample-barcoded 5' primer, a second PCR ran 7 to 11 cycles. TCRdb reanalysed the 5' RACE reads using MiXCR and keeps one entry per CDR3 protein. The table includes about 830,000 distinct CDR3 sequences, 55% to 65% detected once. CDR3 length: 16 residues. In germline, CDR1 is SGDLS, CDR2 YYNGEE. V shed 0 bases, J shed 2 bases, and the junction held 5 bases outside the gene matches. The origin of this receptor is a man aged 30-40 years in good health. The chain couples TRBV9 to TRBJ2-5, with TRBD2 matching 9 bases. What was sequenced was blood. This chain's CDR3 is CASSVGASGVQETQYF. The CDR3 DNA follows: TGTGCCAGCAGCGTAGGGGCTAGCGGGGTGCAAGAGACCCAGTACTTC.